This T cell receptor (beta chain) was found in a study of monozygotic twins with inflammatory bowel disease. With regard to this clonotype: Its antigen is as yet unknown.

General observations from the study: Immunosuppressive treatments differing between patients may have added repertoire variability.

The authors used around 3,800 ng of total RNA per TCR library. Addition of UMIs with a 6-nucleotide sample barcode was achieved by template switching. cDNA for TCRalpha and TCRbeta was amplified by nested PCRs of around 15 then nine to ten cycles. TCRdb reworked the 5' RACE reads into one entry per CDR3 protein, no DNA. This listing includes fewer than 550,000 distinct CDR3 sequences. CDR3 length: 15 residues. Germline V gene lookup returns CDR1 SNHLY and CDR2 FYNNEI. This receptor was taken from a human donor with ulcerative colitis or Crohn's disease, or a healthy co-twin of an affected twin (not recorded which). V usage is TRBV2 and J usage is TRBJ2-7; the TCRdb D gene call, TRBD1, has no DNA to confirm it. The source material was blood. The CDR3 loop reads CASSEGGGVFYEQYF.